The 19 T cell receptor beta chains below come from one sample, sequenced in a study of cytomegalovirus exposure and HLA in healthy donors. Primers for the PCR totalled 60 Vbeta and 13 Jbeta. Clones were sequenced by immunoSEQ multiplex PCR, and TCRdb holds only the in-frame ones, with some missing. The data hold roughly 180,000 clones, with 78% observed a single time. Input material: PBMCs. The receptors derive from a female donor in good health and CMV-seronegative.

The genes are TRBV7-2 and TRBJ2-3, with D tentatively TRBD2 (5 bases). The CDR3 is 14 amino acids. Germline V lookup: CDR1 SGHTA, CDR2 FQGNSA. Trimming removed 5 bases at V and 1 base at J, with 10 bases between. CDR3 protein: CASSRVRGTDTQYF. CDR3 bases: TGTGCCAGCAGCAGAGTGAGGGGCACAGATACGCAGTATTTT.

The chain uses TRBV6-1 and TRBJ1-2; unclear D gene. Germline V gene data show CDR1 as MNHNS and CDR2 as SASEGT. The ends were cut back, 2 bases at V and 9 bases at J, with 19 bases in the middle. The CDR3 contains 15 residues. The CDR3 bases are TGTGCCAGCAGTGAAAGCTCAGGAGGGCTCATGAGCTACACCTTC. Its protein is CASSESSGGLMSYTF.

This chain joins TRBV7-8 and TRBJ1-2; D perhaps matches TRBD1 (6 bases). Germline V lookup: CDR1 SGHVS, CDR2 FQNEAQ. V lost 7 bases to trimming and J lost 3 bases, with 18 bases between them. The CDR3 extends over 15 amino acids. The CDR3 DNA reads TGTGCCAGCACCACAGGACAGAACGGGTACTATGGCTACACCTTC. It codes for CASTTGQNGYYGYTF.

CDR3 protein: CASKWGGGSSTDTQYF. For the CDR3, the DNA is TGTGCCAGCAAATGGGGCGGTGGGTCTAGCACAGATACGCAGTATTTT. The chain carries TRBV27 and TRBJ2-3; D might be TRBD1 (5 bases). Germline CDR1 and CDR2: MNHEY and SMNVEV (reference sequence). V was shortened by 7 bases and J by 0 bases, with 17 bases between the two germline ends. This CDR3 is built from 16 residues.

This CDR3 reads CASSLKGVISPQHF. The CDR3 region has the DNA TGTGCCAGCAGTTTAAAGGGGGTGATATCGCCCCAGCATTTT. The chain joins TRBV27 to TRBJ1-5, with D maybe TRBD1 (6 bases). Germline V gene data show CDR1 as MNHEY and CDR2 as SMNVEV (reference sequence). CDR3 length: 14 amino acids. The ends were cut back, 2 bases at V and 9 bases at J, with 14 bases in the middle.

This chain uses TRBV28 with TRBJ1-2; maybe TRBD1 (6 bases). V dropped 7 bases and J dropped 3 bases, with 12 bases sitting between them. Germline assignment: CDR1 MDHEN and CDR2 SYDVKM. This CDR3 spans 13 amino acids. The chain's CDR3 is CASTQGKDYGYTF. Written as DNA, the CDR3 is TGTGCCAGCACACAGGGTAAGGACTATGGCTACACCTTC.

This chain joins TRBV5-6 and TRBJ1-4; 9 nucleotides line up with TRBD1. V shed 4 bases and J 5 bases; nucleotides not matched to a gene: 6. In germline, CDR1 is SGHDT, CDR2 YYEEEE. The CDR3 covers 15 residues. CDR3 protein: CASSTVGTGNEKLFF. DNA of the CDR3: TGTGCCAGCAGCACTGTCGGGACAGGGAATGAAAAACTGTTTTTT.

The chain uses TRBV27 and TRBJ2-7; 7 nucleotides match TRBD2. CDR1 is MNHEY and CDR2 is SMNVEV in the germline V gene (reference sequence). CDR3 length equals 15 residues. J lost 2 bases, V lost 0 bases, and 4 bases had no gene match. For the CDR3, the DNA is TGTGCCAGCAGTTTATCGCCTAGCGGACCCTACGAGCAGTACTTC. This encodes CASSLSPSGPYEQYF.

The rearrangement links TRBV5-1 to TRBJ1-2; D may be TRBD1 (5 bases). Germline CDR1 is SGHRS and CDR2 is YFSETQ. The length of the CDR3 is 19 residues. V lost 0 bases to trimming and J lost 3 bases, with 24 bases between them. The chain's CDR3 is CASSLGGAPGTSFDYGYTF. CDR3 sequence (DNA): TGCGCCAGCAGCTTGGGAGGGGCCCCAGGGACTAGCTTTGACTATGGCTACACCTTC. Variable domain in full (rest from reference TRBV5-1 and TRBJ1-2): KAGVTQTPRYLIKTRGQQVTLSCSPISGHRSVSWYQQTPGQGLQFLFEYFSETQRNKGNFPGRFSGRQFSNSRSEMNVSTLELGDSALYLCASSLGGAPGTSFDYGYTFGSGTRLTVV.

J is TRBJ2-1 and V is TRBV27; 8 bases are a match to TRBD1. Germline CDR1 is MNHEY and CDR2 is SMNVEV (reference sequence). V shed 6 bases, J shed 5 bases, and the junction held 6 bases outside the gene matches. The CDR3 extends over 14 amino acids. CDR3 residues: CASRYRTGNNEQFF. The CDR3 nucleotides read TGTGCCAGCAGATATCGGACAGGGAACAATGAGCAGTTCTTC.

The CDR3 here is CSAETEETQYF. Here the CDR3 DNA reads TGCAGTGCTGAGACAGAAGAGACCCAGTACTTC. The chain recombines TRBV20-1 with TRBJ2-5; maybe TRBD1 (5 bases). The CDR3 has 11 residues. Trimming pared 5 bases from V and 3 bases from J, leaving 7 bases between. Germline CDR1 reads DFQATT; CDR2 reads SNEGSKA (reference sequence).

CDR3 nucleotide sequence: TGTGCCAGCAGCTCATGGGGGGGCCGGGGAGACTATGGCTACACCTTC. Its protein product is CASSSWGGRGDYGYTF. This chain connects TRBV5-4 to TRBJ1-2, with D maybe TRBD1 (6 bases). The V end was cut by 3 bases, the J end by 3 bases, with 18 bases between. The CDR3 spans 16 residues. Germline V CDR1 and CDR2: SGHNT, YYREEE (reference sequence). The full variable domain, completed using reference TRBV5-4 and TRBJ1-2, is ETGVTQSPTHLIKTRGQQVTLRCSSQSGHNTVSWYQQALGQGPQFIFQYYREEENGRGNFPPRFSGLQFPNYSSELNVNALELDDSALYLCASSSWGGRGDYGYTFGSGTRLTVV.

The rearrangement links TRBV2 to TRBJ2-2, with 11 bases matching TRBD1. The CDR3 covers 20 residues. V shed 5 bases, J shed 0 bases, and the junction held 14 bases outside the gene matches. CDR1 SNHLY and CDR2 FYNNEI come from the germline V gene. DNA for the CDR3: TGTGCCAGCAGTACACCTGCCCGGGACAGGGGGATCACGAACACCGGGGAGCTGTTTTTT. This gives the protein CASSTPARDRGITNTGELFF.

V usage is TRBV4-1 and J usage is TRBJ2-2, with 13 bases that match TRBD2. Germline V CDR1 and CDR2: MGHRA, YSYEKL. This CDR3 has 17 amino acids. The ends lost 1 base at V and 8 bases at J; junction bases unmatched: 7. The DNA for the CDR3 is TGCGCCAGCAGCCAAGGACGGACTAGCGGGAGAAAGGGGGAGCTGTTTTTT. Protein product: CASSQGRTSGRKGELFF.

The gene calls are TRBV25-1 and TRBJ1-6, with TRBD1 as a possible D gene (5 bases). This CDR3 spans 14 amino acids. Germline V CDR1 and CDR2: MGHDK, SYGVNS. Trimming took off 3 bases at V and 9 bases at J, with 12 bases between the two ends. The CDR3 DNA follows: TGTGCCAGCAGTGATCCCCCCGGGGGTTCACCCCTCCACTTT. It is translated as CASSDPPGGSPLHF.

V gene TRBV11-2 combines with J gene TRBJ2-5; no reliable D call. Trimming shortened V by 1 base and J by 4 bases, and 7 bases separated the two germline ends. This CDR3 is built from 13 residues. The germline gives CDR1 SGHAT, CDR2 FQNNGV. The CDR3 sequence is CASSLAQLETQYF. The DNA of the CDR3 is TGTGCCAGCAGCTTAGCACAGCTAGAGACCCAGTACTTC.

The genes are TRBV10-3 and TRBJ2-3, with 7 bases identical to TRBD1. The J segment lost 0 bases and the V segment lost 3 bases, leaving 3 bases of the junction unmatched. This CDR3 is 15 amino acids long. Germline CDR1 reads ENHRY; CDR2 reads SYGVKD. The CDR3 here is CAISETGQSTDTQYF. CDR3 DNA: TGTGCCATCAGTGAAACGGGACAGAGCACAGATACGCAGTATTTT.

This chain connects TRBV6-6 to TRBJ1-1; D is possibly TRBD1 (5 bases). Germline CDR1 and CDR2: MNHNY and SVGAGI (reference sequence). V was trimmed by 5 bases and J by 2 bases, leaving 9 bases between them. CDR3 size: 13 residues. This chain's CDR3 is CASSADINTEAFF. The CDR3, as DNA: TGTGCCAGCAGTGCGGACATCAACACTGAAGCTTTCTTT.

This chain joins TRBV4-1 and TRBJ2-5, with unresolved D. V was clipped by 0 bases and J by 4 bases, with 12 bases between them. The CDR3 is 15 amino acids. The germline CDR1 and CDR2 sequences are MGHRA and YSYEKL. In DNA, the CDR3 is TGCGCCAGCAGCCAAGATCAGGTGCCCCCAGAGACCCAGTACTTC. It codes for CASSQDQVPPETQYF.